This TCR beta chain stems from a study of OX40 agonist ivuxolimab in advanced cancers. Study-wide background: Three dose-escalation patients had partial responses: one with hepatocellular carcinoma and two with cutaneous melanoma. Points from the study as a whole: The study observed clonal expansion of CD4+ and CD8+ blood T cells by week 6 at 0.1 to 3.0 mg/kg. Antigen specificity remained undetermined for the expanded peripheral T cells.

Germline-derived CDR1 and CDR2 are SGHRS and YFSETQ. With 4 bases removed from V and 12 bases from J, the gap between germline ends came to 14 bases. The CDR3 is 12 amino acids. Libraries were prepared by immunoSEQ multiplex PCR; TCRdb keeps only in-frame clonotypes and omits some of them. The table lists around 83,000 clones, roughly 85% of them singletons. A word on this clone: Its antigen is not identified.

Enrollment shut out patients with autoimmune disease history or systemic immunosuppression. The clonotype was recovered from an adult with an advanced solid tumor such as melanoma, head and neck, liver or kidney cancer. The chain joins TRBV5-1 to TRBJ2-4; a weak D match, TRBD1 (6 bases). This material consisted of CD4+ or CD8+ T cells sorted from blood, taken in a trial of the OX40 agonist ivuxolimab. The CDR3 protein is CASSPGQGTQYF. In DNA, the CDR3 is TGCGCCAGCAGCCCAGGCCAGGGGACTCAGTACTTC.